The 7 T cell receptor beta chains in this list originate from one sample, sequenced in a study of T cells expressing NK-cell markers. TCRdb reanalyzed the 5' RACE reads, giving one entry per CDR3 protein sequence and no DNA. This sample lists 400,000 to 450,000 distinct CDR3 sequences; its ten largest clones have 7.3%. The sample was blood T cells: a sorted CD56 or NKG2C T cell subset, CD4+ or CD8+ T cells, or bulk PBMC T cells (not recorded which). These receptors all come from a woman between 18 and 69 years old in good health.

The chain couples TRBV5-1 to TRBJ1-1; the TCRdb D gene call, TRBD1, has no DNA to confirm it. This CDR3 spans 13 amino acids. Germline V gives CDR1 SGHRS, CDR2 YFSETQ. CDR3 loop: CASSQQQDREAFF.

CDR3 residues: CATSSGLAGGSEQFF. The J gene is TRBJ2-1, the V gene TRBV15; no DNA is available, so the TRBD2 call from TCRdb remains unchecked. CDR3 length equals 15 residues. Germline V gene lookup returns CDR1 LNHNV and CDR2 YYDKDF (reference sequence).

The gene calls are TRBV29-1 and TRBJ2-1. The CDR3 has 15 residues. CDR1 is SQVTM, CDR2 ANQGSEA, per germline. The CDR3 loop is CSVEERGGSYNEQFF.

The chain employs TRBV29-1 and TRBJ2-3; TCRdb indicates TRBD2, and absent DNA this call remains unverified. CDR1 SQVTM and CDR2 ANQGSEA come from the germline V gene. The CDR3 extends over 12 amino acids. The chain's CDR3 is CSATLGLDTQYF.

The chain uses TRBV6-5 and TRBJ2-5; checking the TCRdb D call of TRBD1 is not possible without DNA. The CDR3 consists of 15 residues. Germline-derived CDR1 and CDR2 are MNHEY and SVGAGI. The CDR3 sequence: CASSYSDRDVETQYF.

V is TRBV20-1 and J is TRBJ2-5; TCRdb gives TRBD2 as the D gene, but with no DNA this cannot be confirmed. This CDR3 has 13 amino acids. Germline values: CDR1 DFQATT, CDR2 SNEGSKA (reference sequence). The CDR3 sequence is CSARLDSLGTQYF.

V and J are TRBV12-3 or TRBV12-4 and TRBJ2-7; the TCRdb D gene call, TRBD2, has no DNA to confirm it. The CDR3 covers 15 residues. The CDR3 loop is CASSFLAGPIYEQYF.